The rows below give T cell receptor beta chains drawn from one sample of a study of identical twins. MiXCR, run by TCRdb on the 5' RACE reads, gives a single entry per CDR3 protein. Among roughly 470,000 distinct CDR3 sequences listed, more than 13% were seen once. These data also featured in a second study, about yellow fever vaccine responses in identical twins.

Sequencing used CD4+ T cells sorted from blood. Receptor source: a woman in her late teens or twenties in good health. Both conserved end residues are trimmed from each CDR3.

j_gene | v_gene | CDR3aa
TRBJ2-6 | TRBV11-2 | ASSLAPTSSGANVLT
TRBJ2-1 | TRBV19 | AIKWAYNEQF
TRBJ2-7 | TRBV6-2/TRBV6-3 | ASSYVGTGVEQY
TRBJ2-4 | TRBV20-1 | SAKIAGFDIQY
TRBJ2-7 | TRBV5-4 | ASSPGTSRSYEQY
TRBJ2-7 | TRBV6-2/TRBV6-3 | ASSTSSSGSNYEQY
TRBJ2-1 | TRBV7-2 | ASSDRTSGTFYNEQF
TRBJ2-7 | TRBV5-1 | ASSPTGTSGGYEQY
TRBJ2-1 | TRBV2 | ASSERNNEQF
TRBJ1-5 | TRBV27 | ASSNRTAYQPQH
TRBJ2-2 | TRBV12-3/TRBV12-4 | ASSFKLDGELF
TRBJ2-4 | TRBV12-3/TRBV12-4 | ASSPWGTQRRY
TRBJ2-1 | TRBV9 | ASSVISGIYNEQF
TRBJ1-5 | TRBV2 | ASSGRVAQPQH
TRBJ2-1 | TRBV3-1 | ASSQVPGEQF
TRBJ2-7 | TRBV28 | ASKNSGRSTYEQY
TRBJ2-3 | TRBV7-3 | ASSLTGPTDTQY
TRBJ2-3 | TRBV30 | AWITGADTQY
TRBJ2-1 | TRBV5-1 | AGSFQTVNEQF
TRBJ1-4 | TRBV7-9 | ASSLDGGFNEKLF
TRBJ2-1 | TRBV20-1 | SASSAGLSVGSEQF
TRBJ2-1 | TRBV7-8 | AVPNGGLHSYNEQF
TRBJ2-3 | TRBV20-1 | SARKGQGRTDTQY
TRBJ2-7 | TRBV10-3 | AISVPQGTYEQY